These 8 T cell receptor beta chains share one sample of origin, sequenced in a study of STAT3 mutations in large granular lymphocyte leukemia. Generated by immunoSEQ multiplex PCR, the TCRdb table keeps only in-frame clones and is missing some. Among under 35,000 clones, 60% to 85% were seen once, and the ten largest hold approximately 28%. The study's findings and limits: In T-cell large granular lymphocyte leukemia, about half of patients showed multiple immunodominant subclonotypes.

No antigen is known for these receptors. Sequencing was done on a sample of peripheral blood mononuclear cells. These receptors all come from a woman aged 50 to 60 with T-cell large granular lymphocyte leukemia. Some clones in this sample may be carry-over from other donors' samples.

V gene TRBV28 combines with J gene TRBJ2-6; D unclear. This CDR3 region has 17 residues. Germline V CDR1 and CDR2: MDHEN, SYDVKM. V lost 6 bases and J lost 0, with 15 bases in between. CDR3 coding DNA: TGTGCCAGCAGCCCTCGAGGCCTAACCTCTGGGGCCAACGTCCTGACTTTC. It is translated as CASSPRGLTSGANVLTF.

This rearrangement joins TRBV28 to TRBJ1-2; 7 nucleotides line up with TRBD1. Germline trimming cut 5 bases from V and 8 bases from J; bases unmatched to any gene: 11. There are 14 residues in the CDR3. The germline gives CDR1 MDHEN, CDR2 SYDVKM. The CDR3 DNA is TGTGCCAGCAGTCTGGCCCAGGGGGTAAAGGGCTACACCTTC. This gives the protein CASSLAQGVKGYTF.

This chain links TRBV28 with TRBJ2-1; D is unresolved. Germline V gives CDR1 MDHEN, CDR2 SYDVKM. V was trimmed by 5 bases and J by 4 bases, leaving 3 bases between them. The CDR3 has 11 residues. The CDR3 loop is CASSPYNEQFF. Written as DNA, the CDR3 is TGTGCCAGCAGTCCATACAATGAGCAGTTCTTC.

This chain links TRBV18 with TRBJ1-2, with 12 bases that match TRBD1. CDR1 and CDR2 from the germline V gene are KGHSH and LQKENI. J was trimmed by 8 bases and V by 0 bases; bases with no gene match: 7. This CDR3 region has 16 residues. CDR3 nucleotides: TGTGCCAGCTCACCACCAGCGGGACAGGGGGCGCAGGGCTACACCTTC. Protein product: CASSPPAGQGAQGYTF.

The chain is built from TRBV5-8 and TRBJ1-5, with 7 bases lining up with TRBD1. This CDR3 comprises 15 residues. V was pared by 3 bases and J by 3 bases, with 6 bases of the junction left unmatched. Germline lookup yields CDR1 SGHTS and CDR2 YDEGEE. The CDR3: CASSSGTEVNQPQHF. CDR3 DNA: TGTGCCAGCAGCTCCGGGACAGAGGTCAATCAGCCCCAGCATTTT.

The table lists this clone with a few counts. CDR3 DNA: TGTGCCAGCAGCGCTTGGTGGGGACAGGCGGGCTACGAGCAGTACTTC. Translating it yields CASSAWWGQAGYEQYF. This chain connects TRBV13 to TRBJ2-7; TRBD1 matches 8 bases. Looked up from germline, CDR1 is PRHDT and CDR2 is FYEKMQ (reference sequence). With 5 bases clipped from V and 3 bases from J, the junction kept 12 bases outside the gene matches. The CDR3 consists of 16 residues. Full variable domain (outside the CDR3, taken from reference TRBV13 and TRBJ2-7): AAGVIQSPRHLIKEKRETATLKCYPIPRHDTVYWYQQGPGQDPQFLISFYEKMQSDKGSIPDRFSAQQFSDYHSELNMSSLELGDSALYFCASSAWWGQAGYEQYFGPGTRLTVT.

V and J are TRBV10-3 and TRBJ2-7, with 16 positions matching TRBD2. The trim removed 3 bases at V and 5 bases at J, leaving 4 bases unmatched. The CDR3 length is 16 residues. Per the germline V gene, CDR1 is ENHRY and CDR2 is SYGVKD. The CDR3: CAISDPGLAGGDEQYF. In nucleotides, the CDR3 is TGTGCCATCAGTGACCCGGGACTAGCGGGAGGGGACGAGCAGTACTTC.

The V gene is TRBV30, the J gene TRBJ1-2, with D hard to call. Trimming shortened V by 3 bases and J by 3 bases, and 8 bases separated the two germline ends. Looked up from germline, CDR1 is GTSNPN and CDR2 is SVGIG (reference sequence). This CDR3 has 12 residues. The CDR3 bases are TGTGCCTGGAGCACCCGAGACTATGGCTACACCTTC. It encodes CAWSTRDYGYTF.